Sequencing of this T cell receptor beta chain was carried out in a study of T cells in Graves' hyperthyroidism and ophthalmopathy. Points from the study as a whole: Ophthalmopathy prediction by the model preceded onset by a median approximately six months.

The V gene's germline CDR1 is MDHEN and CDR2 SYDVKM. Trimming pared 8 bases from V and 2 bases from J, leaving 12 bases between. CDR3 length: 13 residues. Using RNA transcripts as the source, TCR beta CDR3 regions were amplified. With the HTBI primer set, the TCR CDR3 went through a first round of RT-PCR. TCRdb reprocessed the multiplex PCR reads via MiXCR and lists one record per CDR3 protein. The sample comprises some 600,000 distinct CDR3 sequences, more than 11% of which are singletons, and more than 5% rests with the top ten. This clonotype was detected only a few times. Its antigen is not identified. Each patient was aged 18 to 65 and had newly diagnosed hyperthyroidism of under 2 months' duration. Fresh peripheral blood, approximately 9.6 ml, yielded the PBMCs.

The receptor was derived from a woman aged 25 to 45 with Graves' hyperthyroidism that later progressed to Graves' ophthalmopathy. The chain recombines TRBV28 with TRBJ1-1, with D unclear. Sequenced sample: blood. In nucleotides, the CDR3 is TGTGCCAGCGCCGGCCCATCCAACACTGAAGCTTTCTTT. Amino acids: CASAGPSNTEAFF.